This T cell receptor (beta chain) was identified during a study of regulatory T cells in long-lasting Graves disease. Both iRepertoire HTBI primers and Arm-PCR of CDR3 regions were used to build the TCR beta libraries. TCRdb recomputed calls from the multiplex PCR reads with MiXCR, one row per CDR3 protein. The table lists 400,000 to 500,000 distinct CDR3 sequences, 14% of them singletons. Noted time point: newly diagnosed GD, antithyroid drugs for less than 3 months. Construction of the TCR library relied on RNA isolated from PBMCs. This sample was also put to use in a study of T cells in Graves' hyperthyroidism and ophthalmopathy.

This clonotype was obtained from a woman between 50 and 59 years old with Graves disease. Specimen: peripheral blood mononuclear cells (PBMCs), collected at new diagnosis, from a patient treated with antithyroid drugs.

This chain's CDR3 is CASSSALRSYEQYF. As DNA, the CDR3 is TGTGCCAGCAGCTCTGCCTTGAGGTCGTACGAGCAGTACTTC. The rearrangement uses TRBV7-9 and TRBJ2-7; D is unclear. The CDR3 covers 14 residues. V was trimmed by 4 bases and J by 4 bases, leaving 14 bases between them. Germline V CDR1 and CDR2: SEHNR, FQNEAQ (reference sequence).